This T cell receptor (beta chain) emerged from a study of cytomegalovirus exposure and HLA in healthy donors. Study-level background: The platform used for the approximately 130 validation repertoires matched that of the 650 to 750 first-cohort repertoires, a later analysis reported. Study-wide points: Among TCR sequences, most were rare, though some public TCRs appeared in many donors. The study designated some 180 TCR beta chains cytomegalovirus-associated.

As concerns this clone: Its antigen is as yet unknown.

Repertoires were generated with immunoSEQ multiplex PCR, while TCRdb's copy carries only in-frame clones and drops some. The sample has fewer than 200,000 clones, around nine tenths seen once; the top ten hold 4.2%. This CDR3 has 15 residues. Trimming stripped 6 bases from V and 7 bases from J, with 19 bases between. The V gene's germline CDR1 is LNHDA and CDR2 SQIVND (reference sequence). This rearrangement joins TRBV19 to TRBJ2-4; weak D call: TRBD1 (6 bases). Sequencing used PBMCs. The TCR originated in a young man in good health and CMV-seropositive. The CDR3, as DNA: TGTGCCAGTAGGAAACAGGGTGTTGTTACCAACATTCAGTACTTC. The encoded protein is CASRKQGVVTNIQYF.